The rows below give T cell receptor beta chains drawn from one sample of a study of T cell repertoires in cytomegalovirus infection. TCRdb called the reads again in MiXCR, with one record for every CDR3 protein. This table has about 920,000 distinct CDR3 sequences, 30% to 40% appearing once. Their antigen targets remain unknown. Specimen: cultured CD8+ T cells from PBMCs, collected from culture after CMV antigen stimulation. The receptors here all came from a human donor in good health (CMV status not recorded). Some clones in this sample may be carry-over from other donors' samples. Each CDR3 is given with its conserved first and last residue. The order of the fields is clone size, D gene, J gene, CDR3 length, V gene, CDR3 protein, CDR3 DNA. A D gene is named only where the DNA matches it firmly. For some rows the clone size is stated as once, few or many, or as a class when expanded; others skip it.

clone_size: NA; d_call: TRBD1; j_call: TRBJ1-6; cdr3_length: 15; v_call: TRBV7-9; cdr3_aa: CANSSLEGAGSPLHF; cdr3_nt: TGTGCCAACAGCTCGCTAGAGGGGGCGGGCTCACCCCTCCACTTT
clone_size: few; d_call: TRBD2; j_call: TRBJ2-3; cdr3_length: 17; v_call: TRBV5-6; cdr3_aa: CASSPRPLTGGWDTQYF; cdr3_nt: TGTGCCAGCAGCCCCAGACCCCTTACCGGGGGGTGGGATACGCAGTATTTT
clone_size: NA; d_call: TRBD2; j_call: TRBJ2-2; cdr3_length: 18; v_call: TRBV4-1; cdr3_aa: CASSQGELAGGNTGELFF; cdr3_nt: TGCGCCAGCAGCCAAGGGGAACTAGCGGGGGGTAACACCGGGGAGCTGTTTTTT
clone_size: NA; d_call: NA; j_call: TRBJ1-1; cdr3_length: 15; v_call: TRBV27; cdr3_aa: CASSPLAGSVTEAFF; cdr3_nt: TGTGCCAGCAGTCCCCTCGCAGGGAGTGTCACTGAAGCTTTCTTT
clone_size: NA; d_call: NA; j_call: TRBJ2-4; cdr3_length: 13; v_call: TRBV27; cdr3_aa: CASSPRRENIQYF; cdr3_nt: TGTGCCAGCAGTCCCAGGAGGGAGAACATTCAGTACTTC
clone_size: many; d_call: NA; j_call: TRBJ1-5; cdr3_length: 15; v_call: TRBV4-1; cdr3_aa: CASSQDFRENQPQHF; cdr3_nt: TGCGCCAGCAGCCAAGATTTTCGGGAAAATCAGCCCCAGCATTTT
clone_size: NA; d_call: NA; j_call: TRBJ1-1; cdr3_length: 11; v_call: TRBV5-1; cdr3_aa: CASSQGRDAFF; cdr3_nt: TGCGCCAGCAGCCAAGGCAGGGACGCTTTCTTT
clone_size: few; d_call: NA; j_call: TRBJ2-3; cdr3_length: 17; v_call: TRBV27; cdr3_aa: CASSTPYWGGPVYTQYF; cdr3_nt: TGTGCCAGCAGTACTCCTTACTGGGGGGGGCCAGTATATACGCAGTATTTT
clone_size: NA; d_call: NA; j_call: TRBJ2-1; cdr3_length: 16; v_call: TRBV27; cdr3_aa: CASSLPPGPRASEQFF; cdr3_nt: TGTGCCAGCAGTTTACCCCCGGGACCCCGAGCCAGTGAGCAGTTCTTC
clone_size: many; d_call: NA; j_call: TRBJ1-1; cdr3_length: 13; v_call: TRBV5-5; cdr3_aa: CASITGTTTEAFF; cdr3_nt: TGTGCCAGTATCACAGGGACGACGACTGAAGCTTTCTTT
clone_size: many; d_call: NA; j_call: TRBJ2-1; cdr3_length: 14; v_call: TRBV12-3/TRBV12-4; cdr3_aa: CASSPGPRGNEQFF; cdr3_nt: TGTGCCAGCAGTCCGGGACCCCGGGGGAATGAGCAGTTCTTC
clone_size: NA; d_call: TRBD1; j_call: TRBJ1-2; cdr3_length: 13; v_call: TRBV13; cdr3_aa: CASSVDRGNGYTF; cdr3_nt: TGTGCCAGCAGCGTCGACAGGGGGAATGGCTACACCTTC
clone_size: few; d_call: TRBD2; j_call: TRBJ2-1; cdr3_length: 16; v_call: TRBV5-4; cdr3_aa: CASSLAYLAGGREQFF; cdr3_nt: TGTGCCAGCAGCTTGGCTTATCTAGCGGGGGGCCGGGAGCAGTTCTTC
clone_size: NA; d_call: NA; j_call: TRBJ2-1; cdr3_length: 14; v_call: TRBV7-8; cdr3_aa: CASSLRDTYNEQFF; cdr3_nt: TGTGCCAGCAGCCTCCGGGACACTTACAATGAGCAGTTCTTC
clone_size: NA; d_call: NA; j_call: TRBJ1-2; cdr3_length: 15; v_call: TRBV6-1; cdr3_aa: CASSEFGRRDYGYTF; cdr3_nt: TGTGCCAGCAGTGAATTTGGCAGGAGGGACTATGGCTACACCTTC
clone_size: few; d_call: NA; j_call: TRBJ1-1; cdr3_length: 17; v_call: TRBV28; cdr3_aa: CASRTVLPARMNTEAFF; cdr3_nt: TGTGCCAGCAGAACAGTCCTCCCTGCGAGGATGAACACTGAAGCTTTCTTT
clone_size: few; d_call: NA; j_call: TRBJ1-5; cdr3_length: 15; v_call: TRBV19; cdr3_aa: CASSTSGRDNQPQHF; cdr3_nt: TGTGCCAGTAGTACCTCCGGCAGAGACAATCAGCCCCAGCATTTT
clone_size: NA; d_call: NA; j_call: TRBJ2-1; cdr3_length: 15; v_call: TRBV6-6; cdr3_aa: CASSPDKDTYNEQFF; cdr3_nt: TGTGCCAGCAGCCCCGACAAGGACACCTACAATGAGCAGTTCTTC
clone_size: few; d_call: NA; j_call: TRBJ2-1; cdr3_length: 14; v_call: TRBV6-6; cdr3_aa: CASSYSASRNEQFF; cdr3_nt: TGTGCCAGCAGTTACTCGGCTAGCCGGAATGAGCAGTTCTTC
clone_size: NA; d_call: NA; j_call: TRBJ2-3; cdr3_length: 15; v_call: TRBV6-5; cdr3_aa: CASGHFGEEFDTQYF; cdr3_nt: TGTGCCAGCGGTCATTTCGGCGAGGAGTTCGATACGCAGTATTTT
clone_size: few; d_call: NA; j_call: TRBJ2-7; cdr3_length: 11; v_call: TRBV7-8; cdr3_aa: CASSFPHEQYF; cdr3_nt: TGTGCCAGCAGCTTCCCCCACGAGCAGTACTTC
clone_size: few; d_call: TRBD1; j_call: TRBJ2-7; cdr3_length: 14; v_call: TRBV5-5; cdr3_aa: CASSAGTGGEEQYF; cdr3_nt: TGTGCCAGCAGCGCCGGGACAGGGGGTGAAGAGCAGTACTTC
clone_size: many; d_call: NA; j_call: TRBJ2-7; cdr3_length: 13; v_call: TRBV7-2; cdr3_aa: CASSPPDRHEQYF; cdr3_nt: TGTGCCAGCAGCCCTCCCGATCGCCACGAGCAGTACTTC
clone_size: few; d_call: TRBD1; j_call: TRBJ1-5; cdr3_length: 14; v_call: TRBV19; cdr3_aa: CASSPTGLDQPQHF; cdr3_nt: TGTGCCAGTAGTCCGACAGGGTTGGATCAGCCCCAGCATTTT
clone_size: NA; d_call: TRBD2; j_call: TRBJ2-7; cdr3_length: 16; v_call: TRBV19; cdr3_aa: CASSRPPGLGAYEQYF; cdr3_nt: TGTGCCAGTAGTAGACCTCCGGGACTAGGTGCCTACGAGCAGTACTTC
clone_size: NA; d_call: TRBD2; j_call: TRBJ2-3; cdr3_length: 17; v_call: TRBV28; cdr3_aa: CASSWTGLAGIGDTQYF; cdr3_nt: TGTGCCAGCAGTTGGACGGGACTAGCGGGGATCGGGGATACGCAGTATTTT
clone_size: NA; d_call: NA; j_call: TRBJ1-2; cdr3_length: 13; v_call: TRBV27; cdr3_aa: CASLGLGSYGYTF; cdr3_nt: TGTGCCTCTCTCGGGTTGGGCAGCTATGGCTACACCTTC
clone_size: NA; d_call: NA; j_call: TRBJ1-2; cdr3_length: 13; v_call: TRBV7-9; cdr3_aa: CASSPPRARGYTF; cdr3_nt: TGTGCCAGCAGCCCCCCCAGGGCGAGAGGCTACACCTTC
clone_size: NA; d_call: TRBD1; j_call: TRBJ1-5; cdr3_length: 17; v_call: TRBV7-2; cdr3_aa: CASSLGTGIYSNQPQHF; cdr3_nt: TGTGCCAGCAGCTTGGGGACAGGGATCTATAGCAATCAGCCCCAGCATTTT
clone_size: NA; d_call: NA; j_call: TRBJ2-3; cdr3_length: 16; v_call: TRBV27; cdr3_aa: CASSSLAGLYTDTQYF; cdr3_nt: TGTGCCAGCAGCTCCTTAGCCGGTCTATACACAGATACGCAGTATTTT
clone_size: NA; d_call: NA; j_call: TRBJ2-5; cdr3_length: 15; v_call: TRBV9; cdr3_aa: CASSVGGTFQETQYF; cdr3_nt: TGTGCCAGCAGCGTAGGGGGGACATTTCAAGAGACCCAGTACTTC
clone_size: NA; d_call: TRBD1; j_call: TRBJ1-4; cdr3_length: 15; v_call: TRBV25-1; cdr3_aa: CASSELRDRREKLFF; cdr3_nt: TGTGCCAGCAGTGAACTCCGGGACAGACGAGAAAAACTGTTTTTT
clone_size: few; d_call: NA; j_call: TRBJ2-1; cdr3_length: 18; v_call: TRBV11-2; cdr3_aa: CASSLDRGFEDSYNEQFF; cdr3_nt: TGTGCCAGCAGCTTAGATCGGGGTTTCGAGGACTCCTACAATGAGCAGTTCTTC
clone_size: few; d_call: NA; j_call: TRBJ1-3; cdr3_length: 12; v_call: TRBV10-3; cdr3_aa: CAIITAGNTIYF; cdr3_nt: TGTGCCATCATCACAGCTGGAAACACCATATATTTT
clone_size: few; d_call: NA; j_call: TRBJ1-2; cdr3_length: 16; v_call: TRBV7-3; cdr3_aa: CASSLSEVHGFDGYTF; cdr3_nt: TGTGCCAGCAGCTTATCTGAGGTACACGGATTTGATGGCTACACCTTC
clone_size: NA; d_call: TRBD1; j_call: TRBJ1-1; cdr3_length: 14; v_call: TRBV29-1; cdr3_aa: CSVEDPDRGTEAFF; cdr3_nt: TGCAGCGTTGAAGATCCGGACAGGGGAACTGAAGCTTTCTTT
clone_size: NA; d_call: TRBD2; j_call: TRBJ2-2; cdr3_length: 16; v_call: TRBV7-9; cdr3_aa: CASSLSSGGTFGELFF; cdr3_nt: TGTGCCAGCAGCTTATCTAGCGGGGGAACTTTTGGGGAGCTGTTTTTT
clone_size: NA; d_call: NA; j_call: TRBJ2-1; cdr3_length: 16; v_call: TRBV7-4; cdr3_aa: CVSNSQGGSYYNEQFF; cdr3_nt: TGTGTCAGCAACTCACAAGGAGGGTCTTACTACAATGAGCAGTTCTTC
clone_size: many; d_call: NA; j_call: TRBJ1-5; cdr3_length: 16; v_call: TRBV12-3/TRBV12-4; cdr3_aa: CASSFRYREVNQPQHF; cdr3_nt: TGTGCCAGCAGTTTCCGGTACAGGGAGGTCAATCAGCCCCAGCATTTT
clone_size: NA; d_call: NA; j_call: TRBJ1-6; cdr3_length: 16; v_call: TRBV19; cdr3_aa: CASSLRQSSYNSPLHF; cdr3_nt: TGTGCCAGTAGCCTGAGACAGAGCTCCTATAATTCACCCCTCCACTTT
clone_size: few; d_call: TRBD1; j_call: TRBJ2-2; cdr3_length: 16; v_call: TRBV7-3; cdr3_aa: CASSSPWTGDTGELFF; cdr3_nt: TGTGCCAGCAGCTCACCTTGGACAGGGGACACCGGGGAGCTGTTTTTT
clone_size: few; d_call: NA; j_call: TRBJ1-4; cdr3_length: 16; v_call: TRBV6-5; cdr3_aa: CASREGRSAANEKLFF; cdr3_nt: TGTGCCAGCAGGGAGGGGAGAAGTGCAGCTAATGAAAAACTGTTTTTT
clone_size: NA; d_call: NA; j_call: TRBJ1-3; cdr3_length: 13; v_call: TRBV12-3/TRBV12-4; cdr3_aa: CASSSGIGNTIYF; cdr3_nt: TGTGCCAGCAGTTCCGGGATTGGAAACACCATATATTTT
clone_size: few; d_call: NA; j_call: TRBJ2-1; cdr3_length: 13; v_call: TRBV6-6; cdr3_aa: CASTSVGHNEQFF; cdr3_nt: TGTGCCAGCACCTCGGTAGGCCACAATGAGCAGTTCTTC
clone_size: many; d_call: TRBD2; j_call: TRBJ2-5; cdr3_length: 16; v_call: TRBV7-2; cdr3_aa: CASSLVGLAGPETQYF; cdr3_nt: TGTGCCAGCAGCTTAGTGGGACTAGCGGGGCCAGAGACCCAGTACTTC
clone_size: once; d_call: TRBD2; j_call: TRBJ2-5; cdr3_length: 14; v_call: TRBV4-1; cdr3_aa: CASSPFGEGETQYF; cdr3_nt: TGCGCCAGCAGTCCTTTTGGGGAGGGGGAGACCCAGTACTTC
clone_size: few; d_call: NA; j_call: TRBJ2-3; cdr3_length: 20; v_call: TRBV23-1; cdr3_aa: CASSQLPGATTSGDTDTQYF; cdr3_nt: TGCGCCAGCAGTCAATTGCCGGGGGCGACGACCTCAGGGGACACAGATACGCAGTATTTT
clone_size: once; d_call: NA; j_call: TRBJ1-2; cdr3_length: 14; v_call: TRBV27; cdr3_aa: CASSLLGGADGYTF; cdr3_nt: TGTGCCAGCAGTTTACTGGGGGGCGCAGATGGCTACACCTTC
clone_size: once; d_call: NA; j_call: TRBJ1-2; cdr3_length: 13; v_call: TRBV9; cdr3_aa: CASSGRVSDGYTF; cdr3_nt: TGTGCCAGCAGCGGGAGGGTGTCTGATGGCTACACCTTC